This entry features one T cell receptor beta chain sequence. Antigen unknown. The source of the sample is a study of brain T cells in children with intractable seizures. Looked up from germline, CDR1 is GTSNPN and CDR2 is SVGIG (reference sequence). The CDR3 extends over 14 amino acids. V dropped 1 base and J dropped 11 bases, with 20 bases sitting between them. General study results and limits: Viral specificity was inferred only from CDR3 similarity; HCMV serostatus was unknown.

The sequenced cases were selected for having the highest brain T cell transcript signatures. Sequenced by immunoSEQ multiplex PCR; TCRdb stores in-frame clones only, minus some. The sample yields around 80,000 clones, around 91% seen once. The V gene is TRBV30, the J gene TRBJ1-1; D is ambiguous. This receptor was identified in a girl aged 2 to 10 with Rasmussen encephalitis and intractable seizures. The source was peripheral blood, collected at surgery. The CDR3 DNA reads as TGTGCCTGGAGTGCCACCATGATGCGACCAAGGGCTTTCTTT. Residues: CAWSATMMRPRAFF.